This T cell receptor (beta chain) was found in a study of identical twins. Overall study findings and caveats: Insertion counts were lower in abundant cord blood beta clonotypes, a trend that memory repertoires did not show.

Regarding this clonotype: Antigen: not known. The germline gene is not matched at one end of the junction; a read error may be the cause.

In TCRdb, the 5' RACE reads were re-called with MiXCR into one record per CDR3 protein. Of some 1,700,000 distinct CDR3 sequences detected, less than 40% appear once; the ten largest clones hold about 0.27%. Germline V lookup: CDR1 LGHDT, CDR2 YNNKEL (reference sequence). The CDR3 loop spans 14 amino acids. This chain connects TRBV3-1 to TRBJ1-2, with TRBD1 matching over 9 bases. The sample taken for sequencing was cord blood. The TCR comes from a newborn girl in good health. This chain's CDR3 is CAGSRGQGGEGYTF. CDR3 coding DNA: TGTGCCGGCAGCCGGGGACAGGGAGGGGAAGGCTACACCTTC.